This T cell receptor beta chain was identified in a study of T cell responses to AZD1222 COVID-19 vaccine. The germline CDR1 and CDR2 sequences are LNHDA and SQIVND (reference sequence). This CDR3 is built from 14 residues. V was pared by 4 bases and J by 0 bases, with 7 bases between. This table comes from immunoSEQ multiplex PCR, and its TCRdb copy is limited to in-frame clones, with some not included. The sample consists of over 90,000 clones, 84% of them appearing once. Findings and limits, study-wide: A mostly white British donor set with more females was recruited, and clonal diversity was possibly underestimated. Baseline serostatus was positive in only a handful of AZD1222 recipients.

About this clone: The antigen remains unidentified.

Sequences were derived from peripheral blood, sampled on day 0 of AZD1222 vaccination. This TCR came from an adult in good health. This sequence joins TRBV19 and TRBJ1-3; D unresolved. The CDR3 bases are TGTGCCAGTAGTAAACAGCACTCTGGAAACACCATATATTTT. It yields the protein CASSKQHSGNTIYF.